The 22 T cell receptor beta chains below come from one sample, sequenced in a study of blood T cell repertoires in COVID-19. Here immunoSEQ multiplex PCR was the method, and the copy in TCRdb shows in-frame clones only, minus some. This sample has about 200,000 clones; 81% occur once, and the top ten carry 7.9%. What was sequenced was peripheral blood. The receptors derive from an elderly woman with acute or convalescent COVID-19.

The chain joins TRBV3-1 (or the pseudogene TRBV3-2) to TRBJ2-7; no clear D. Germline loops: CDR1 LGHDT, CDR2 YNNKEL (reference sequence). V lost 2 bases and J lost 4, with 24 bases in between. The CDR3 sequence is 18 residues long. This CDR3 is CASSQTLSTWRVGYEQYF. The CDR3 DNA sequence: TGTGCCAGCAGCCAAACTCTCAGTACATGGAGAGTCGGGTACGAGCAGTACTTC.

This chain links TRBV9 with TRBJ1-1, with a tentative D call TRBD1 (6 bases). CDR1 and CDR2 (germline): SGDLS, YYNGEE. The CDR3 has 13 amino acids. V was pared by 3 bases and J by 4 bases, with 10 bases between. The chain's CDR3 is CASSAQGVTEAFF. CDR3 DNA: TGTGCCAGCAGCGCACAGGGAGTCACTGAAGCTTTCTTT.

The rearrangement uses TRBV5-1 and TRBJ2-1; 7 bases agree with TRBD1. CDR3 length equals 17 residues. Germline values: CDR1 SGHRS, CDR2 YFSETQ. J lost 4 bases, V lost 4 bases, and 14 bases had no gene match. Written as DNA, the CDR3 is TGCGCCAGCAGCCCAAAGGGCGACAGGGCAGGTTACAATGAGCAGTTCTTC. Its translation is CASSPKGDRAGYNEQFF.

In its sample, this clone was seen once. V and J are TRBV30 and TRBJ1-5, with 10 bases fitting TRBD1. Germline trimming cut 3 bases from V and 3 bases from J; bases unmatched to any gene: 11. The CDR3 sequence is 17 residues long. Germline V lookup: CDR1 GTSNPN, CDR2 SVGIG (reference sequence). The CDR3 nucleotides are TGTGCCTGGAGCCCACCTGGACAGGGGGTCCACAATCAGCCCCAGCATTTT. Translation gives CAWSPPGQGVHNQPQHF.

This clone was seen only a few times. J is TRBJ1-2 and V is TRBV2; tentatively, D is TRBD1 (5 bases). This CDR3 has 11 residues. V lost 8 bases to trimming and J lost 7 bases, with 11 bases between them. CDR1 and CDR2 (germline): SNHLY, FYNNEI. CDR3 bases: TGTGCCAGCCATCAGGGCTTTGGCTACACCTTC. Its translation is CASHQGFGYTF.

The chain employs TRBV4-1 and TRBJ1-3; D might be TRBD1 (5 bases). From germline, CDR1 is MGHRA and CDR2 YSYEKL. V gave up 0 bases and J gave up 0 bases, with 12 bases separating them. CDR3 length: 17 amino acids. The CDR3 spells CASSQDYPGLSGNTIYF. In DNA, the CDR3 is TGCGCCAGCAGCCAAGATTATCCAGGGCTCTCTGGAAACACCATATATTTT.

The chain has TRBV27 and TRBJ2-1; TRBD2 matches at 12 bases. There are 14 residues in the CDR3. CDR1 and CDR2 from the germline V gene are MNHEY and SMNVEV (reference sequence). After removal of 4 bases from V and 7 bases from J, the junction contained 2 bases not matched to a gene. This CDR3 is CASSSGLAGNEQFF. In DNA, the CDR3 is TGTGCCAGCAGTTCTGGACTAGCGGGGAATGAGCAGTTCTTC.

The CDR3, as DNA: TGTGCCAGCAGCCCCGGCAGGGGGCTGTTTTTT. This codes for CASSPGRGLFF. The V call is TRBV7-9, the J call TRBJ1-4, with 7 bases lining up with TRBD1. CDR3 length: 11 residues. In germline, CDR1 is SEHNR, CDR2 FQNEAQ (reference sequence). Losses at the gene ends were 5 bases for V and 14 bases for J; bases not matched to a gene: 5.

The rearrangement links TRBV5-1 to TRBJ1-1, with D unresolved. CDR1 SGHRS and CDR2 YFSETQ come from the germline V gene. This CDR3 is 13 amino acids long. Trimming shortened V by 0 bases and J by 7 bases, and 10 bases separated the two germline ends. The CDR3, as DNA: TGCGCCAGCAGCTTGGACATGAACCTTGAAGCTTTCTTT. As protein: CASSLDMNLEAFF.

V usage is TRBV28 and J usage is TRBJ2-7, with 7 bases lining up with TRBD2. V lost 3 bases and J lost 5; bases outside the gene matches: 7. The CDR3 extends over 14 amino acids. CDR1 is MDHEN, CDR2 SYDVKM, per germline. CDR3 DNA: TGTGCCAGCAGTTTGGTGGGAGGGAACAACGAGCAGTACTTC. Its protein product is CASSLVGGNNEQYF.

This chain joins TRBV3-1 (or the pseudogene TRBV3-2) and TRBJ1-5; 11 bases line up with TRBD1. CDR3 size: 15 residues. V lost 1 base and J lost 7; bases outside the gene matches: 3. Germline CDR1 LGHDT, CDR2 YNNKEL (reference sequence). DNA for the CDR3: TGTGCCAGCAGCCAAGGGGGACAGGGGGTGCAGCCCCAGCATTTT. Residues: CASSQGGQGVQPQHF.

Here the CDR3 reads CASSSRSGERETDTQYF. The CDR3 coding sequence is TGTGCCAGCAGCTCCCGCTCTGGCGAGCGGGAGACAGATACGCAGTATTTT. This chain links TRBV7-3 with TRBJ2-3, with TRBD2 identical over 8 bases. With V trimmed by 4 bases and J by 3 bases, 12 bases remained unmatched. The V gene's germline CDR1 is SGHTA and CDR2 FQGTGA. CDR3 length: 17 residues.

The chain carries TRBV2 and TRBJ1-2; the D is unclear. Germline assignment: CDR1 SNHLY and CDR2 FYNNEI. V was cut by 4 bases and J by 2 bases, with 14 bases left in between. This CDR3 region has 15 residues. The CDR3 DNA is TGTGCCAGCAGTGTAATTCCGGGGTCGAACTATGGCTACACCTTC. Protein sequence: CASSVIPGSNYGYTF.

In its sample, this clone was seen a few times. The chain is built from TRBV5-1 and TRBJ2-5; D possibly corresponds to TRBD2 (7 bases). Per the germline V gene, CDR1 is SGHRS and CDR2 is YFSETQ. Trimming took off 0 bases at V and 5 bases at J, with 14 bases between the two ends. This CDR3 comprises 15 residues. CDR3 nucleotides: TGCGCCAGCAGCTTGGGATCGGGGGGCTGGGAGACCCAGTACTTC. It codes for CASSLGSGGWETQYF.

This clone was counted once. The chain's CDR3 is CAIKRTSGPPNTGELFF. The CDR3 nucleotides are TGTGCCATCAAACGGACTAGCGGGCCCCCGAACACCGGGGAGCTGTTTTTT. This rearrangement joins TRBV10-3 to TRBJ2-2; TRBD2 matches at 11 bases. The CDR3 runs 17 residues. Trimming removed 7 bases from V and 0 bases from J; junction bases left unmatched: 7. Germline loops: CDR1 ENHRY, CDR2 SYGVKD.

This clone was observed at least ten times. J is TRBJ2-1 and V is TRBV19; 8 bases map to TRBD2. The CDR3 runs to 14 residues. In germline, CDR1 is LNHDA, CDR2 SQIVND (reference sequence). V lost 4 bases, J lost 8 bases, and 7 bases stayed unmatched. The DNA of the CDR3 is TGTGCCAGTAGTAGACTAGCGAGAGGGGATGAGCAGTTCTTC. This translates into CASSRLARGDEQFF.

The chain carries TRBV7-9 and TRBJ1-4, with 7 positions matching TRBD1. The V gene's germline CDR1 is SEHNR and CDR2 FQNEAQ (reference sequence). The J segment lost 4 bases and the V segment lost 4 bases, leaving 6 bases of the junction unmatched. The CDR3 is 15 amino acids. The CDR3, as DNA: TGTGCCAGCAGCTCAACAGGGGCCGGTAATGAAAAACTGTTTTTT. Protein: CASSSTGAGNEKLFF.

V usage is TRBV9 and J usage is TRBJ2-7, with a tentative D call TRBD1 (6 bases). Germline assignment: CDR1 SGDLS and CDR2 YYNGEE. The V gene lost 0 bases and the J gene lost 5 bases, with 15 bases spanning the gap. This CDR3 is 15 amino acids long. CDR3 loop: CASSVDPRGLNEQYF. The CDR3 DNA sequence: TGTGCCAGCAGCGTAGACCCCAGGGGATTGAACGAGCAGTACTTC.

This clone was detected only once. CDR3 amino acids: CAWSYPGQSYEQYF. The CDR3 DNA follows: TGTGCCTGGAGTTATCCGGGACAGAGTTACGAGCAGTACTTC. J is TRBJ2-7 and V is TRBV30; 7 bases match TRBD1. The CDR3 runs 14 residues. Germline CDR1 is GTSNPN and CDR2 is SVGIG (reference sequence). Unmatched junction bases numbered 8, after V lost 2 bases and J lost 4 bases.

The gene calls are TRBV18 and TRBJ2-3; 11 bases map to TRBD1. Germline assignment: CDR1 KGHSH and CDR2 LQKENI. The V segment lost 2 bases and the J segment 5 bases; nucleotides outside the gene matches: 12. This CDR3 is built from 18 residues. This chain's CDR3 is CASSPTSDRGLKQDTQYF. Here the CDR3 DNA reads TGTGCCAGCTCACCAACGTCGGACAGGGGGCTAAAGCAAGATACGCAGTATTTT. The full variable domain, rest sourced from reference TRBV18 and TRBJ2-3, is NAGVMQNPRHLVRRRGQEARLRCSPMKGHSHVYWYRQLPEEGLKFMVYLQKENIIDESGMPKERFSAEFPKEGPSILRIQQVVRGDSAAYFCASSPTSDRGLKQDTQYFGPGTRLTVL.

The CDR3 coding sequence is TGCGCCAGCAGCTTGGCAGGCCCCTCTGGAAACACCATATATTTT. Protein: CASSLAGPSGNTIYF. The chain uses TRBV5-1 and TRBJ1-3; unclear D gene. Per the germline V gene, CDR1 is SGHRS and CDR2 is YFSETQ. The V end lost 0 bases, the J end lost 0 bases, and 7 bases lay between the germline ends. The CDR3 has 15 amino acids.

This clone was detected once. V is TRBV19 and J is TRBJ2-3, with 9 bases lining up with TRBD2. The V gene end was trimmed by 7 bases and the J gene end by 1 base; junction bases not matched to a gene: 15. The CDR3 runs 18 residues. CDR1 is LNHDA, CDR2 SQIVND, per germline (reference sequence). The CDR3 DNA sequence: TGTGCCAGTACTGGCCGGTCGGCGGGAGGGTACGGCACAGATACGCAGTATTTT. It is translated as CASTGRSAGGYGTDTQYF.